Shown below are 3 T cell receptor beta chains from a single sample sequenced in a study of cytomegalovirus exposure and HLA in healthy donors. Method: immunoSEQ multiplex PCR; TCRdb's copy keeps in-frame clones and lacks some. Of about 160,000 clones listed, around 85% are singletons. What was sequenced was PBMCs. These receptor sequences come from a woman aged 30 to 39 in good health and CMV-seronegative.

The J gene is TRBJ2-7, the V gene TRBV6-1, with D perhaps matching TRBD2 (5 bases). V lost 2 bases, J lost 3 bases, and 8 bases lay in between. Germline V gives CDR1 MNHNS, CDR2 SASEGT. The CDR3 is 13 amino acids. The CDR3 sequence: CASSERRSYEQYF. CDR3 in DNA: TGTGCCAGCAGTGAACGGAGGAGCTACGAGCAGTACTTC.

V and J are TRBV5-6 and TRBJ1-1; D remains ambiguous. This CDR3 is built from 14 residues. The germline V and J ends were trimmed by 0 bases and 2 bases, with 8 bases remaining between them. CDR1 SGHDT and CDR2 YYEEEE come from the germline V gene. CDR3: CASSLGLLNTEAFF. In DNA, the CDR3 is TGTGCCAGCAGCTTGGGACTCCTAAACACTGAAGCTTTCTTT.

The gene calls are TRBV6-1 and TRBJ1-2; perhaps TRBD1 as D (5 bases). Germline CDR1 and CDR2: MNHNS and SASEGT. The CDR3 is 15 amino acids. Trimming shortened V by 5 bases and J by 4 bases, and 17 bases separated the two germline ends. The CDR3 loop reads CASSKGALPSYGYTF. The CDR3 DNA follows: TGTGCCAGCAGTAAAGGGGCCCTACCCAGCTATGGCTACACCTTC.